Sequencing of this T cell receptor beta chain was carried out in a study of spatial heterogeneity in lung cancer. Stated time point: sample taken at primary tumor resection. Tumor, nontumor lung or frozen PBMC supplied whole RNA that was sequenced unsorted. Study observations and caveats: Ubiquitous expanded tumor TCRs were observed in blood more at resection than follow-up.

Carried by each TCR cDNA molecule was a unique molecular identifier. TCRdb reanalysed the 5' RACE reads using MiXCR and keeps one entry per CDR3 protein. The repertoire holds approximately 92,000 distinct CDR3 sequences, with 10% to 15% as singletons. The CDR3 spans 12 residues. Deletions cut 4 bases from V and 9 bases from J, with 9 bases between. Germline values: CDR1 MDHEN, CDR2 SYDVKM. This clonotype was recorded a few times. Antigen unknown. Sequenced material: PBMCs, taken at surgery. V is TRBV28 and J is TRBJ2-2; D is unclear. The clonotype comes from a male donor with early-stage non-small cell lung cancer. CDR3 DNA: TGTGCCAGCAGTTCGCCCGCCCGGGAGCTGTTTTTT. The encoded protein is CASSSPARELFF. The whole variable domain, filled in from reference TRBV28 and TRBJ2-2, reads DVKVTQSSRYLVKRTGEKVFLECVQDMDHENMFWYRQDPGLGLRLIYFSYDVKMKEKGDIPEGYSVSREKKERFSLILESASTNQTSMYLCASSSPARELFFGEGSRLTVL.